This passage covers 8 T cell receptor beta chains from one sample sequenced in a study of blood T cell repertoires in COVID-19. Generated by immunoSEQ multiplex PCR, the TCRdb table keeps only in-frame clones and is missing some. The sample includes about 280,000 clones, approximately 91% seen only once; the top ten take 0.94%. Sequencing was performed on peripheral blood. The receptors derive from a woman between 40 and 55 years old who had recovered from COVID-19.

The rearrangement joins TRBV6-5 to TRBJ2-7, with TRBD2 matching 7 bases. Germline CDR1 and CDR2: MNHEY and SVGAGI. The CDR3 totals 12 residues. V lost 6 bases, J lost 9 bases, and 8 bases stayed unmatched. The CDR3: CASSAGEVGQYF. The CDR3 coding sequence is TGTGCCAGCAGCGCGGGAGAGGTAGGGCAGTACTTC.

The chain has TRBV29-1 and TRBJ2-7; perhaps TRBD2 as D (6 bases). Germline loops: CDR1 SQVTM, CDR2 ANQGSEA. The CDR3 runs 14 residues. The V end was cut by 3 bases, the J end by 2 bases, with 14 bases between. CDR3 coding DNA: TGCAGCGTTGAGGGGGACTTTCCCCCCTACGAGCAGTACTTC. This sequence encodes CSVEGDFPPYEQYF.

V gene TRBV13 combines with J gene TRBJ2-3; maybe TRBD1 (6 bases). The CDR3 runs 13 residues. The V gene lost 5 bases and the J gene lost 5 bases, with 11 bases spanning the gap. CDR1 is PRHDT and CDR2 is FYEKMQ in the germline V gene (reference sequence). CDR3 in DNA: TGTGCCAGCAGCGTACAGGGAAGAGATACGCAGTATTTT. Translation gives CASSVQGRDTQYF.

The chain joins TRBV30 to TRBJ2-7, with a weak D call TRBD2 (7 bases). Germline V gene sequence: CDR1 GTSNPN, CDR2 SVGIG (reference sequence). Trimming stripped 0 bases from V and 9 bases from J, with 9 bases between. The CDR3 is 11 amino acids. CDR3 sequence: CAWSVGGAQYF. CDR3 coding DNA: TGTGCCTGGAGTGTAGGGGGGGCGCAGTACTTC. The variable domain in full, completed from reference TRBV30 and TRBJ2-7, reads SQTIHQWPATLVQPVGSPLSLECTVEGTSNPNLYWYRQAAGRGLQLLFYSVGIGQISSEVPQNLSASRPQDRQFILSSKKLLLSDSGFYLCAWSVGGAQYFGPGTRLTVT.

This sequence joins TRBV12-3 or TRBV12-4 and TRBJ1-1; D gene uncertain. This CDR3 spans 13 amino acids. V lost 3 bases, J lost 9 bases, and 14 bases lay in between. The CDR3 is CASSFGGLRKAFF. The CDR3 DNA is TGTGCCAGCAGTTTCGGCGGGCTCCGTAAAGCTTTCTTT.

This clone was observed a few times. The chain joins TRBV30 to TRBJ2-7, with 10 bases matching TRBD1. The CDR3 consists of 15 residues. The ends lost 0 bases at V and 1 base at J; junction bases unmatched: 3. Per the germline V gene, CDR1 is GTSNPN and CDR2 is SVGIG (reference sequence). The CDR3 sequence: CAWSVRDRGSYEQYF. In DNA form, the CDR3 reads TGTGCCTGGAGTGTACGGGACAGGGGATCCTACGAGCAGTACTTC.

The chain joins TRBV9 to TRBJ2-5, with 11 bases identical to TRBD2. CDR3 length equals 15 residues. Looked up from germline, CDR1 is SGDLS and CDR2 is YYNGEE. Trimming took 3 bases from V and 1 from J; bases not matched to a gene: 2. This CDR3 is CASSATSGVQETQYF. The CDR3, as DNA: TGTGCCAGCAGCGCGACTAGCGGGGTCCAAGAGACCCAGTACTTC.

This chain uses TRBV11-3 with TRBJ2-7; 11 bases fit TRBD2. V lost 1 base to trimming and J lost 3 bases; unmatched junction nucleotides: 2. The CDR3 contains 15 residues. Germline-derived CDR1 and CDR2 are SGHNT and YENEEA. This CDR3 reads CASSLAGTSGYEQYF. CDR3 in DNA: TGTGCCAGCAGCTTAGCCGGGACTAGCGGCTACGAGCAGTACTTC.